This T cell receptor (beta chain) is drawn from a study of T cells in women clearing cervical HPV infection. Across the whole study: Donors had HPV16-related CIN3 or worse; 2 had invasive cancer. HLA type stays a possible confounder, typing being limited. Study findings and constraints: Cases carried less TRBV6-7 than controls: approximately 0.1% versus 0.16%.

Assay used: immunoSEQ multiplex PCR; TCRdb lists only in-frame clones, some missing. Its table records approximately 35,000 clones. Germline V gene data show CDR1 as DFQATT and CDR2 as SNEGSKA (reference sequence). V was shortened by 8 bases and J by 1 base, with 8 bases between the two germline ends. The length of the CDR3 is 11 residues. About this clone: The target antigen is unknown. The read ends 3 residues before the CDR3 terminus; that terminus is restored from the germline J gene.

Sequenced material: blood buffy coat. V is TRBV20-1 and J is TRBJ1-1; perhaps TRBD1 as D (5 bases). The receptor comes from a woman between 18 and 69 years old with a cervical HPV16 infection that either progressed to CIN3+ or cleared (not recorded which). CDR3 DNA, as far as it was read: TGCAGTACACAGGAGAACACTGAA. Its translation is CSTQENTE. The entire CDR3 is CSTQENTEAFF.